Each of the 13 T cell receptor beta chains below was sequenced from the same sample in a study of blood T cell repertoires in COVID-19. TCRdb's copy holds only in-frame clones and misses some; the assay was immunoSEQ multiplex PCR. Among about 190,000 clones listed, around 91% were seen once. The sequenced sample consisted of peripheral blood. These receptors all stem from a man aged 45-65 years with acute or convalescent COVID-19.

The chain is built from TRBV9 and TRBJ2-1; tentative D call: TRBD2 (6 bases). There are 16 residues in the CDR3. V was pared by 1 base and J by 0 bases, with 11 bases between. The germline V gene encodes CDR1 SGDLS and CDR2 YYNGEE. DNA for the CDR3: TGTGCCAGCAGCGTACCTCGGGAGAGCTCCTACAATGAGCAGTTCTTC. Translation: CASSVPRESSYNEQFF.

The V gene is TRBV28, the J gene TRBJ1-4; D not resolved. Deletions cut 3 bases from V and 8 bases from J, with 10 bases between. The CDR3 loop spans 13 amino acids. The V gene's germline CDR1 is MDHEN and CDR2 SYDVKM. In nucleotides, the CDR3 is TGTGCCAGCAGTTTCGGGGATTTGGAAAAACTGTTTTTT. This gives the protein CASSFGDLEKLFF. Full variable domain (missing parts from reference TRBV28 and TRBJ1-4): DVKVTQSSRYLVKRTGEKVFLECVQDMDHENMFWYRQDPGLGLRLIYFSYDVKMKEKGDIPEGYSVSREKKERFSLILESASTNQTSMYLCASSFGDLEKLFFGSGTQLSVL.

The V gene is TRBV4-1, the J gene TRBJ2-1; 10 bases are a match to TRBD2. The CDR3 extends over 17 amino acids. Germline trimming cut 4 bases from V and 4 bases from J; bases unmatched to any gene: 10. Per germline, CDR1 MGHRA and CDR2 YSYEKL. The CDR3 DNA is TGCGCCAGCAGCCCCACCCCGGGACTAGCGAGTTACAATGAGCAGTTCTTC. Protein product: CASSPTPGLASYNEQFF.

There are many counts of this clone. The rearrangement uses TRBV7-6 and TRBJ2-5; D ambiguous. The length of the CDR3 is 14 residues. Between the trimmed V and J ends, which lost 3 bases and 4 bases, there was a span of 12 bases. CDR1 and CDR2 (germline): SGHVS, FNYEAQ. CDR3 residues: CASSLGWRGETQYF. Here the CDR3 DNA reads TGTGCCAGCAGCTTGGGCTGGCGTGGAGAGACCCAGTACTTC.

The chain carries TRBV9 and TRBJ1-5; no definite D call. Per the germline V gene, CDR1 is SGDLS and CDR2 is YYNGEE. V was clipped by 3 bases and J by 1 base, with 11 bases between them. The length of the CDR3 is 15 residues. CDR3: CASSAGESSNQPQHF. As DNA, the CDR3 is TGTGCCAGCAGCGCGGGAGAATCGAGCAATCAGCCCCAGCATTTT. Filled out from reference TRBV9 and TRBJ1-5, the complete variable domain reads DSGVTQTPKHLITATGQRVTLRCSPRSGDLSVYWYQQSLDQGLQFLIQYYNGEERAKGNILERFSAQQFPDLHSELNLSSLELGDSALYFCASSAGESSNQPQHFGDGTRLSIL.

The J gene is TRBJ2-7, the V gene TRBV2; D remains ambiguous. The CDR3 is 12 residues long. The germline gives CDR1 SNHLY, CDR2 FYNNEI. The V gene lost 6 bases and the J gene lost 2 bases, with 8 bases spanning the gap. The CDR3 DNA reads as TGTGCCAGCAGATTCGGTACCTACGAGCAGTACTTC. Translated, it gives CASRFGTYEQYF.

The rearrangement uses TRBV24-1 and TRBJ2-1, with 7 bases aligning to TRBD2. V was clipped by 3 bases and J by 5 bases; unmatched bases: 6. The CDR3 sequence is 15 residues long. Germline-derived CDR1 and CDR2 are KGHDR and SFDVKD. The chain's CDR3 is CATSDSGTLNNEQFF. DNA for the CDR3: TGTGCCACCAGTGATAGCGGGACTCTTAACAATGAGCAGTTCTTC.

V and J are TRBV5-6 and TRBJ1-1; D ambiguous. The V gene lost 1 base and the J gene lost 8 bases, with 9 bases spanning the gap. The CDR3 runs 12 residues. Germline V gene lookup returns CDR1 SGHDT and CDR2 YYEEEE. CDR3: CASSLRSTEAFF. The CDR3 DNA reads TGTGCCAGCAGCTTGCGGAGTACCGAAGCTTTCTTT.

The gene calls are TRBV19 and TRBJ1-3, with unresolved D. Between the trimmed V and J ends, which lost 10 bases and 1 base, there was a span of 14 bases. The germline V gene encodes CDR1 LNHDA and CDR2 SQIVND (reference sequence). The CDR3 is made up of 14 amino acids. The CDR3 loop is CATSPVQSGNTIYF. CDR3 in DNA: TGTGCCACCAGTCCCGTCCAATCTGGAAACACCATATATTTT. Looking up the rest from reference TRBV19 and TRBJ1-3 gives the full variable domain: DGGITQSPKYLFRKEGQNVTLSCEQNLNHDAMYWYRQDPGQGLRLIYYSQIVNDFQKGDIAEGYSVSREKKESFPLTVTSAQKNPTAFYLCATSPVQSGNTIYFGEGSWLTVV.

The CDR3 DNA sequence: TGTGCCAGCGGTGAAGACAGGGTCTTTGAAAAACTGTTTTTT. Encoded protein: CASGEDRVFEKLFF. The rearrangement links TRBV7-9 to TRBJ1-4, with 7 bases that match TRBD1. Germline assignment: CDR1 SEHNR and CDR2 FQNEAQ (reference sequence). The CDR3 has 14 amino acids. Unmatched junction bases numbered 10, after V lost 8 bases and J lost 7 bases.

This chain connects TRBV19 to TRBJ1-1, with TRBD1 matching 7 bases. Looked up from germline, CDR1 is LNHDA and CDR2 is SQIVND (reference sequence). J lost 2 bases, V lost 8 bases, and 8 bases had no gene match. This CDR3 has 14 residues. CDR3 in amino acids: CASGRDSGNTEAFF. The CDR3 DNA sequence: TGTGCCAGTGGCCGGGACAGTGGAAACACTGAAGCTTTCTTT.

This sequence joins TRBV21-1 and TRBJ1-2. TRBV21-1 is deemed a pseudogene. The CDR3 is 13 residues long. Written as DNA, the CDR3 is TGTGCCAGCCAGACCGGGGGGTTCTATGGCTACACCTTC. Residues: CASQTGGFYGYTF.

This rearrangement joins TRBV7-3 to TRBJ2-1; tentatively, D is TRBD2 (5 bases). There are 14 residues in the CDR3. V was cut by 5 bases and J by 6 bases, with 14 bases left in between. CDR1 and CDR2 from the germline V gene are SGHTA and FQGTGA. The CDR3 sequence: CASSDGPSSNEQFF. CDR3 sequence (DNA): TGTGCCAGCAGCGACGGGCCTAGCAGCAATGAGCAGTTCTTC.